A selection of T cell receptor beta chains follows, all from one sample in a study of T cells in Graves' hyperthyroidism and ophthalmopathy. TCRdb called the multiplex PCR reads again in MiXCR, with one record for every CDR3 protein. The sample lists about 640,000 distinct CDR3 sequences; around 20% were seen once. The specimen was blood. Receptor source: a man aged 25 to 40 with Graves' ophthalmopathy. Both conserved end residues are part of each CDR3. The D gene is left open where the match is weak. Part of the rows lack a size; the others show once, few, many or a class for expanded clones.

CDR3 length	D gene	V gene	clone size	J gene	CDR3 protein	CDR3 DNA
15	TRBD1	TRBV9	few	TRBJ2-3	CASSVGDRATDTQYF	TGTGCCAGCAGCGTAGGGGACAGGGCGACAGATACGCAGTATTTT
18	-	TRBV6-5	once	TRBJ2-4	CASSYSKGGLLAKNIQYF	TGTGCCAGCAGTTACTCGAAGGGGGGGCTTTTGGCCAAAAACATTCAGTACTTC
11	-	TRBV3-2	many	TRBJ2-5	CARTRWETQYF	TGTGCCAGGACTAGGTGGGAGACCCAGTACTTC
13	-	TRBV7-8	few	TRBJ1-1	CASSLEADTEAFF	TGTGCCAGCAGCTTAGAGGCAGACACTGAAGCTTTCTTT
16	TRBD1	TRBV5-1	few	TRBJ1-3	CASSSHLQGSGNTIYF	TGCGCCAGCAGCTCCCACCTACAGGGGTCTGGAAACACCATATATTTT
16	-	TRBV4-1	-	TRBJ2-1	CASSQERVFSYNEQFF	TGCGCCAGCAGCCAAGAGAGGGTCTTCTCCTACAATGAGCAGTTCTTC
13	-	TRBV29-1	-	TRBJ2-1	CSVGAEPYNEQFF	TGCAGCGTGGGGGCGGAGCCCTACAATGAGCAGTTCTTC
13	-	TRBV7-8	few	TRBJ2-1	CASSFASHNEQFF	TGTGCCAGCAGCTTCGCTAGCCACAATGAGCAGTTCTTC
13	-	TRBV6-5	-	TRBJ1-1	CASSYSTRTEAFF	TGTGCCAGCAGTTACTCCACGAGGACTGAAGCTTTCTTT
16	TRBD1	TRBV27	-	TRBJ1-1	CASSLVAGGFGTEAFF	TGTGCCAGCAGTTTAGTAGCAGGGGGCTTTGGCACTGAAGCTTTCTTT
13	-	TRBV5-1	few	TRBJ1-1	CASSTAQGTEAFF	TGCGCCAGCAGCACAGCACAGGGAACTGAAGCTTTCTTT
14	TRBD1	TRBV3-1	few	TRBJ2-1	CASSQMTGSHEQFF	TGTGCCAGCAGCCAGATGACAGGGAGTCATGAGCAGTTCTTC
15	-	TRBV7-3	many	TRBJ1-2	CASSSSLAGEGGYTF	TGTGCCAGCAGCTCATCGTTGGCGGGGGAGGGTGGCTACACCTTC
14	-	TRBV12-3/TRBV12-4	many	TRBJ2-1	CASSLASRYNEQFF	TGTGCCAGCAGTTTGGCTTCTCGGTACAATGAGCAGTTCTTC
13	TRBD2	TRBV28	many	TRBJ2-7	CASSRAGSYEQYF	TGTGCCAGCAGTCGAGCGGGATCCTACGAGCAGTACTTC
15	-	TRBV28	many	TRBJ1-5	CASSPYRVSNQPQHF	TGTGCCAGCAGCCCTTACAGGGTCAGCAATCAGCCCCAGCATTTT
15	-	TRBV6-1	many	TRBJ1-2	CASSSQTDWSYGYTF	TGTGCCAGCAGTTCCCAAACCGACTGGAGCTATGGCTACACCTTC
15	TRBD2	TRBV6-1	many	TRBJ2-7	CASRWVTSGGYEQYF	TGTGCCAGCAGATGGGTGACTAGCGGGGGCTACGAGCAGTACTTC
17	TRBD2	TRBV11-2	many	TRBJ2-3	CASSLELVGLLTDTQYF	TGTGCCAGCAGCTTAGAATTGGTGGGACTACTCACAGATACGCAGTATTTT
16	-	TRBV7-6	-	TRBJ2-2	CASSLDGGTNTGELFF	TGTGCCAGCAGCTTAGATGGGGGAACGAACACCGGGGAGCTGTTTTTT
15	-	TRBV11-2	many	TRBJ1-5	CASSLVSGYNQPQHF	TGTGCCAGCAGCTTAGTCTCTGGTTACAATCAGCCCCAGCATTTT
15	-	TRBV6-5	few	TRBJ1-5	CASSYSARSNQPQHF	TGTGCCAGCAGTTACTCGGCCAGGAGCAATCAGCCCCAGCATTTT
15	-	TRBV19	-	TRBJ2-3	CASGQSIGFTDTQYF	TGTGCCAGTGGACAGAGCATAGGATTCACAGATACGCAGTATTTT
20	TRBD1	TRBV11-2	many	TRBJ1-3	CASTFSYTDRGPPSGNTIYF	TGTGCCAGCACCTTCAGCTACACGGACAGGGGGCCCCCCTCTGGAAACACCATATATTTT
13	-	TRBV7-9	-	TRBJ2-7	CASSLQLNYEQYF	TGTGCCAGCAGCTTGCAGCTGAACTACGAGCAGTACTTC
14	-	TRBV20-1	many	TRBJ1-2	CSARSNTVPDGYTF	TGCAGTGCTAGGAGCAATACAGTTCCGGACGGCTACACCTTC
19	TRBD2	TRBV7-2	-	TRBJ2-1	CASSLLGLAGGFSYNEQFF	TGTGCCAGCAGCTTATTAGGACTAGCGGGAGGATTCTCCTACAATGAGCAGTTCTTC
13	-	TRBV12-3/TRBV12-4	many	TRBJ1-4	CASSVRGNEKLFF	TGTGCCAGCAGCGTCCGGGGTAATGAAAAACTGTTTTTT
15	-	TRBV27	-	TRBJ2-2	CASSLSTGQTGELFF	TGTGCCAGCAGTTTATCCACCGGACAGACCGGGGAGCTGTTTTTT
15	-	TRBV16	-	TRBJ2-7	CASSQSPRSSYEQYF	TGTGCCAGCAGCCAATCCCCCAGGAGCTCCTACGAGCAGTACTTC
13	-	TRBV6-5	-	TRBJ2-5	CASSYLVQETQYF	TGTGCCAGCAGTTATCTAGTCCAAGAGACCCAGTACTTC
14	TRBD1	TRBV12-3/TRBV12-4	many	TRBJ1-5	CASSFRQGGQPQHF	TGTGCCAGCAGTTTTAGACAGGGTGGTCAGCCCCAGCATTTT
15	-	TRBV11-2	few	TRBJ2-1	CASRVYEDRNNEQFF	TGTGCCAGCAGAGTCTATGAGGACAGAAACAATGAGCAGTTCTTC
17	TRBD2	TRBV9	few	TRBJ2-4	CASSPTSGRASLNIQYF	TGTGCCAGCAGCCCCACTAGCGGGAGGGCCTCCCTAAACATTCAGTACTTC
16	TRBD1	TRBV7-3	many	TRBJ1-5	CASSSDRDRGNQPQHF	TGTGCCAGCAGCTCCGACAGGGACCGGGGCAATCAGCCCCAGCATTTT
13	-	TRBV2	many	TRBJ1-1	CASCEVGNTEAFF	TGTGCCAGCTGTGAGGTTGGGAACACTGAAGCTTTCTTT
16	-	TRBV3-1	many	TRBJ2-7	CASSQDSTGAAYEQYF	TGTGCCAGCAGCCAAGATTCCACGGGAGCGGCGTACGAGCAGTACTTC
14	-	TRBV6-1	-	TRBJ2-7	CASSDGSGNHEQYF	TGTGCCAGTTCCGACGGATCCGGTAACCACGAGCAGTACTTC
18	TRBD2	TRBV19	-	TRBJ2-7	CASSIGLAGGPTRYEQYF	TGTGCCAGTAGTATTGGACTAGCGGGAGGGCCTACGCGCTACGAGCAGTACTTC
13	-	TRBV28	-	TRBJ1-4	CASSSLRRGKLFF	TGTGCCAGCAGTTCTCTCCGACGAGGGAAACTGTTTTTT
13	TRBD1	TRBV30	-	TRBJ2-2	CAQGRGFTGELFF	TGTGCCCAAGGCAGGGGGTTCACCGGGGAGCTGTTTTTT
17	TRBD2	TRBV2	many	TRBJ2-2	CASSRGNGRESTGELFF	TGTGCCAGCAGTAGAGGTAACGGGAGGGAGAGCACCGGGGAGCTGTTTTTT
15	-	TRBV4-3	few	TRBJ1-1	CASSPSGVMNTEAFF	TGCGCCAGCAGTCCCTCCGGAGTTATGAACACTGAAGCTTTCTTT
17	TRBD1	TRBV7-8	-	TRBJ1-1	CASSQDRENPLNTEAFF	TGTGCCAGCAGCCAGGACAGGGAGAACCCCCTGAACACTGAAGCTTTCTTT
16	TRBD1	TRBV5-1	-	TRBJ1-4	CASSSRPGQGNEKLFF	TGCGCCAGCAGCTCTCGGCCGGGACAGGGGAATGAAAAACTGTTTTTT
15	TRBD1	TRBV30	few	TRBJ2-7	CAWSSAHDRGREQYF	TGTGCCTGGAGTTCCGCCCACGACAGGGGGCGCGAGCAGTACTTC